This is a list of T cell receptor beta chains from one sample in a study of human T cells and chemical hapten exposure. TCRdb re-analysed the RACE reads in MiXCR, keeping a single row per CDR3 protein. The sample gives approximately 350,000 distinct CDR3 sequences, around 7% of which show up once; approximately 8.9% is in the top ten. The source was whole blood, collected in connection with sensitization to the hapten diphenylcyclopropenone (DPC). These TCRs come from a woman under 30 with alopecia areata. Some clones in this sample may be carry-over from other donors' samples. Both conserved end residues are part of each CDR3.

CDR3: CAISEYGPDKLAKKNIQYF
V: TRBV10-3
J: TRBJ2-4

CDR3: CATRGAGTQYF
V: TRBV10-3
J: TRBJ2-3

CDR3: CASSLEVTEAFF
V: TRBV5-4
J: TRBJ1-1

CDR3: CASSLGGTSGGAVNEQFF
V: TRBV3-1
J: TRBJ2-1

CDR3: CATNRALDGYTF
V: TRBV10-3
J: TRBJ1-2

CDR3: CASSRTTSTDTQYF
V: TRBV7-2
J: TRBJ2-3

CDR3: CASSLTRQSSGANVLTF
V: TRBV7-8
J: TRBJ2-6

CDR3: CSAIQGFTANYGYTF
V: TRBV20-1
J: TRBJ1-2

CDR3: CASSTEGLAGGRLMDTQYF
V: TRBV6-2/TRBV6-3
J: TRBJ2-3

CDR3: CASSYSRIQETQYF
V: TRBV6-5
J: TRBJ2-5

CDR3: CSARAGQETLYF
V: TRBV20-1
J: TRBJ2-7

CDR3: CASSLGSGGVEAFF
V: TRBV7-2
J: TRBJ1-1

CDR3: CASSFDSGGYEQYF
V: TRBV28
J: TRBJ2-7

CDR3: CSATSLGNEQFF
V: TRBV20-1
J: TRBJ2-1

CDR3: CASSLGLGEWPSGGRSQETQYF
V: TRBV12-3/TRBV12-4
J: TRBJ2-5

CDR3: CASSYPLAGGPDEQFF
V: TRBV6-2/TRBV6-3
J: TRBJ2-1

CDR3: CSARVWTGTDTQYF
V: TRBV20-1
J: TRBJ2-3

CDR3: CASSLGTQSLQYF
V: TRBV7-6
J: TRBJ2-4

CDR3: CASSFNVGQPNSPLHF
V: TRBV5-1
J: TRBJ1-6

CDR3: CASSPGPGRQQYF
V: TRBV4-3
J: TRBJ2-7

CDR3: CASKRQGGNEKLFF
V: TRBV21-1
J: TRBJ1-4

CDR3: CASSYGWTNYEQYF
V: TRBV6-2/TRBV6-3
J: TRBJ2-7

CDR3: CASSPFRTGGSYGYTF
V: TRBV6-1
J: TRBJ1-2

CDR3: CASRPGVNEKLFF
V: TRBV12-3/TRBV12-4
J: TRBJ1-4

CDR3: CASRGIAPFEAFF
V: TRBV5-1
J: TRBJ1-1

CDR3: CSASRDVAGNTIYF
V: TRBV29-1
J: TRBJ1-3

CDR3: CASRQTGDHGYTF
V: TRBV19
J: TRBJ1-2

CDR3: CASSYSGGDSYGYTF
V: TRBV4-3
J: TRBJ1-2

CDR3: CATRAGATSPLHF
V: TRBV10-3
J: TRBJ1-6

CDR3: CASSLPGGVTEAFF
V: TRBV7-2
J: TRBJ1-1

CDR3: CASSLAQDYGYTF
V: TRBV5-1
J: TRBJ1-2

CDR3: CASSKNDGANNEQFF
V: TRBV12-3/TRBV12-4
J: TRBJ2-1

CDR3: CSARLDTQYF
V: TRBV20-1
J: TRBJ2-3

CDR3: CASSLFYEQGAIPAFF
V: TRBV27
J: TRBJ1-1

CDR3: CSVVDLPPPGELFF
V: TRBV29-1
J: TRBJ2-2

CDR3: CASSQDLGSGKTQYF
V: TRBV3-1
J: TRBJ2-5

CDR3: CASGKARGWSPLHF
V: TRBV7-2
J: TRBJ1-6

CDR3: CASSAAGPYNEQFF
V: TRBV6-6
J: TRBJ2-1

CDR3: CASSDRHRQVVKETQYF
V: TRBV6-4
J: TRBJ2-5

CDR3: CASSPAGLAGSGELFF
V: TRBV12-3/TRBV12-4
J: TRBJ2-2

CDR3: CASSPLAGSLQETQYF
V: TRBV6-5
J: TRBJ2-5

CDR3: CASSPGLAGGRETQYF
V: TRBV28
J: TRBJ2-5

CDR3: CANKGVSLYEQYF
V: TRBV12-5
J: TRBJ2-7

CDR3: CATGQGVNQPQHF
V: TRBV10-3
J: TRBJ1-5

CDR3: CASSYSGAAFEAFF
V: TRBV6-6
J: TRBJ1-1

CDR3: CATSRNQGSQETQYF
V: TRBV15
J: TRBJ2-5

CDR3: CASSYSVTGNTEAFF
V: TRBV6-2/TRBV6-3
J: TRBJ1-1

CDR3: CASTGETGYSDTQYF
V: TRBV2
J: TRBJ2-3

CDR3: CASSLEVGTGGEPGQPQHF
V: TRBV5-5
J: TRBJ1-5

CDR3: CASSYVTSGGPDTQYF
V: TRBV6-6
J: TRBJ2-3

CDR3: CASSTGQGDRNEQFF
V: TRBV19
J: TRBJ2-1

CDR3: CASSLYGGELFF
V: TRBV27
J: TRBJ2-2

CDR3: CASSFGASGAEQYF
V: TRBV5-1
J: TRBJ2-7